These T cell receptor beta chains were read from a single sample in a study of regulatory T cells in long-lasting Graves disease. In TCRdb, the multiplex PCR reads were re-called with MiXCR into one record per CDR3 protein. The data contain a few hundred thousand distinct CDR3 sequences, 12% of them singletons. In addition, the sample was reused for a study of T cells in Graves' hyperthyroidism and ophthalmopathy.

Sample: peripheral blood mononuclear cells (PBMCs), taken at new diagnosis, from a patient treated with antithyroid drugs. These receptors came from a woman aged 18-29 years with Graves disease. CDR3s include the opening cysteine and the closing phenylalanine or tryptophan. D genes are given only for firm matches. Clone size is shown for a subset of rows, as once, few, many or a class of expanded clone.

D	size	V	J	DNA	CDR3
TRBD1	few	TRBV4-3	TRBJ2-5	TGCGCCAGCAGCCAGGAAGACAGGGGTGCAGAGACCCAGTACTTC	CASSQEDRGAETQYF
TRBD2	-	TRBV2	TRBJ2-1	TGTGCCAGCAGTGGGACTAGCGGGAGAAATGAGCAGTTCTTC	CASSGTSGRNEQFF
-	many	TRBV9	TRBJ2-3	TGTGCCAGCAGCGTAGCTGATTCGGGGACAGATACGCAGTATTTT	CASSVADSGTDTQYF
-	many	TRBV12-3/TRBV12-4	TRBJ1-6	TGTGCCAGCAGTTTAAGAGGCAGTAATAATTCACCCCTCCACTTT	CASSLRGSNNSPLHF
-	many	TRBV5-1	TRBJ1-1	TGCGCCAGCAGCTCGGAGGGTGGTGAGAGCACTGAAGCTTTCTTT	CASSSEGGESTEAFF
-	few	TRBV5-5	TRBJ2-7	TGTGCCAGCAGCGATACCGGGACGGAAGCCTACGAGCAGTACTTC	CASSDTGTEAYEQYF
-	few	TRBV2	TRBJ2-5	TGTGCCAGCAGGGGACACACCAACGCAGAGACCCAGTACTTC	CASRGHTNAETQYF
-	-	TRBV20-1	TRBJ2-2	TGCAGTGTCCTGGGTATTGGCGGGGAGCTGTTTTTT	CSVLGIGGELFF
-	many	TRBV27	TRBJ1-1	TGTGCCAGCGTCGCCAGGCCGGGGGCGTTCCCCGTGAACACTGAAGCTTTCTTT	CASVARPGAFPVNTEAFF
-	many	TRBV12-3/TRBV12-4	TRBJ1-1	TGTGCCAGCAGTTTTGGGGCGCAGGGGAGGCTCCGGAACACTGAAGCTTTCTTT	CASSFGAQGRLRNTEAFF
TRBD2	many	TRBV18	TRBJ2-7	TGTGCCAGCTCACCATACTTAGGGAAGCGGGGTTTGGACGAGCAGTACTTC	CASSPYLGKRGLDEQYF
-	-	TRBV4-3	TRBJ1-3	TGCGCCAGCAGCCAAGATGGGAGGGTGTCTGGAAACACCATATATTTT	CASSQDGRVSGNTIYF
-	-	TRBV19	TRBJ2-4	TGTGCCAGTAGTATAGTGGAGGTTTACGGGAATTACATTCAGTACTTC	CASSIVEVYGNYIQYF
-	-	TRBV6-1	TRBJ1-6	TGTGCCAGCAGTGGACAGCTTGCCATTATCGGCTATAATTCACCCCTCCACTTT	CASSGQLAIIGYNSPLHF
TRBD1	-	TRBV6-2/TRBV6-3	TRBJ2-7	TGTGCCAGCAGCTCGACAGGGATAGGACGCGAGCAGTACTTC	CASSSTGIGREQYF
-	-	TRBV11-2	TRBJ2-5	TGTGCCAGCAGCTTAGATCCGACCCAAGAGACCCAGTACTTC	CASSLDPTQETQYF
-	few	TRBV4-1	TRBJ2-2	TGCGCCAGCAGCCCAGAACCCGTCGCGAACACCGGGGAGCTGTTTTTT	CASSPEPVANTGELFF
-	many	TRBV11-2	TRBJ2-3	TGTGCCAGCAGTCAACTAGTGGAAACAGATACGCAGTATTTT	CASSQLVETDTQYF
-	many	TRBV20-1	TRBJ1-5	TGCAGTGCTAGAGAGCACAGGGCCGATAGCAATCAGCCCCAGCATTTT	CSAREHRADSNQPQHF
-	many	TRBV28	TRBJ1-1	TGTGCCAGCAGTCGGGACGTTTGGAACACTGAAGCTTTCTTT	CASSRDVWNTEAFF
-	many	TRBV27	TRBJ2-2	TGTGCCAGCAGTTTAATTTCAGGGAACACCGGGGAGCTGTTTTTT	CASSLISGNTGELFF
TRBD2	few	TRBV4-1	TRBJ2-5	TGCGCCAGCAGCCAAGGGACTAGGTCCTCCCAGTACTTC	CASSQGTRSSQYF
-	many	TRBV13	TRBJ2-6	TGTGCCAGCAGCTTACCCCAGGTCTCTGGGGCCAACGTCCTGACTTTC	CASSLPQVSGANVLTF
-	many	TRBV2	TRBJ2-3	TGTGCCAGCACCCGTGACCGGGACTTCTTAGATACGCAGTATTTT	CASTRDRDFLDTQYF
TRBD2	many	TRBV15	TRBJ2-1	TGTGCCACCAGCAGAGATAGTTACGGGGGGGCAGGTGAGCAGTTCTTC	CATSRDSYGGAGEQFF
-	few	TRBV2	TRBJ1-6	TGTGCCAACAGCGTATACCAGGGTTATAATTCACCCCTCCACTTT	CANSVYQGYNSPLHF
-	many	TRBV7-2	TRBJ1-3	TGTGCCAGCAGCTTGGGACTCTCTAGAAACACCATATATTTT	CASSLGLSRNTIYF
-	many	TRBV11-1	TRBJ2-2	TGTGCCAGCAGCACCACAGGGAGACCGGACACCGGGGAGCTGTTTTTT	CASSTTGRPDTGELFF
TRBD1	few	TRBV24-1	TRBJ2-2	TGTGCCACCAGTGATTCGCCGGACAGGGTCCGGAACACCGGGGGGCTGTTTTTT	CATSDSPDRVRNTGGLFF
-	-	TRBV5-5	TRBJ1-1	TGTGCCAGCAGCTTGGAAAGGCTCATGAACACTGAAGCTTTCTTT	CASSLERLMNTEAFF
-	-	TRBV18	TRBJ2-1	TGTGCCAGCTCACTGACTAGGACCCCCGACAATGAGCAGTTCTTC	CASSLTRTPDNEQFF
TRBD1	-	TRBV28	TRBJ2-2	TGTGCCAGCAGTGGGCGGACAGGGAACACCGGGAAGCTGTTTTTT	CASSGRTGNTGKLFF
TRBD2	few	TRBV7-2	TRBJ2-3	TGTGCCAGCAGCTTGTCTAGCGGGGGGGCACAAAGGACGCAGTATTTT	CASSLSSGGAQRTQYF
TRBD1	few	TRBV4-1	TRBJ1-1	TGCGCCAGCAGCCAAAACCCGGGACAGAAGTCTGAAGCTTTCTTT	CASSQNPGQKSEAFF
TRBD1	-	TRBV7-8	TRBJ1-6	TGTGCCAGCAGCTCCAGGGGGGGGCCCGGGTCCTATAATTCACCCCTCCACTTT	CASSSRGGPGSYNSPLHF
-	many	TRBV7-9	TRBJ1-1	TGTGCCAGCAGCCACGAGGGACGGCTACTTGAAGCTTTCTTT	CASSHEGRLLEAFF
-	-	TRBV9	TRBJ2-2	TGTGCCAGCAGCTCGAGCCATACCGGGGAGCTGTTTTTT	CASSSSHTGELFF
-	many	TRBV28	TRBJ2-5	TGTGCCAGCCACCCTGCGGGACTCCAAGAGACCCAGTACTTC	CASHPAGLQETQYF
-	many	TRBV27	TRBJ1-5	TGTGCCAGCAGTCGCGGACTGGGCTTCGAACGGGAGCCCCAGCATTTT	CASSRGLGFEREPQHF
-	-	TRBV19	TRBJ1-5	TGTGCCAGTAACTTCTACTCCAGGGGCCCCCAGCCCCAGCATTTT	CASNFYSRGPQPQHF
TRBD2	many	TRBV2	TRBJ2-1	TGTGCCAGCTCCCCCGGGGGGAGGTATGAGCAGTTCTTC	CASSPGGRYEQFF
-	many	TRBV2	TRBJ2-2	TGTGCCAGCAGTAAAATACAGGGTGGGGAGCTGTTTTTT	CASSKIQGGELFF
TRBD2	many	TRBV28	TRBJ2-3	TGTGCCAGCAGTCCGGGAGCGGGGGGGCTGGCAGATACGCAGTATTTT	CASSPGAGGLADTQYF
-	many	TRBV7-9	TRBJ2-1	TGTGCCAGCAGCTTACCTAGGGATCCCCAGAGCTACAATGAGCAGTTCTTC	CASSLPRDPQSYNEQFF
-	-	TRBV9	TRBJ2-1	TGTGCCAGCAGCGGACGGGGGGCATGGAATGAGCAGTTCTTC	CASSGRGAWNEQFF
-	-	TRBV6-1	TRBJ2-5	TGTGCCAGCAGTCCTAGGGTGTGGGAGACCCAGTACTTC	CASSPRVWETQYF
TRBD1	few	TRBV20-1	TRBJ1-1	TGCAGTGCTAGTTCAAATATGGACAGGGCCCGTTTGCGGGACACTGAAGCTTTCTTT	CSASSNMDRARLRDTEAFF
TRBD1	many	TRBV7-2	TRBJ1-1	TGTGCCAGCAAGAGACAGGGGATACCTGAAGCTTTCTTT	CASKRQGIPEAFF
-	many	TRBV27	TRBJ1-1	TGTGCCAGCAGGGGGGGGGCCGGTGAAGCTTTCTTT	CASRGGAGEAFF
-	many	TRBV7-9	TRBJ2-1	TGTGCCAGCAGCTTAGTCGACGGAGACAATGAGCAGTTCTTC	CASSLVDGDNEQFF
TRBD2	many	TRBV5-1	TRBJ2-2	TGCGCCAGCAGCTGGACTAGCGGGAGTATCGCCACCGGGGAGCTGTTTTTT	CASSWTSGSIATGELFF
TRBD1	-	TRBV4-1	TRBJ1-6	TGCGCCAGCAGCCAACCTCACAGGGGGCGCGGAAATTCACCCCTCCACTTT	CASSQPHRGRGNSPLHF
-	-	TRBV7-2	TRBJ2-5	TGTGCCAGCAGCTCCCCCCGGGATCTTTTCGAAGAGACCCAGTACTTC	CASSSPRDLFEETQYF